Included here is one T cell receptor (beta chain) sequence, with context. Antigen specificity is unknown. The sample is drawn from a study of shared clonotypes between healthy human individuals. The overall study: Three CD4 naive, three CD4 memory, two CD8 naive and one CD8 memory plate were used per donor.

Whole-study findings and limits: About 5% of naive CD4 clonotypes were shared across several donors.

Sequenced by immunoSEQ multiplex PCR; TCRdb stores in-frame clones only, minus some. The sample has roughly 2 million clones, approximately 95% seen once. Germline V gives CDR1 SGHRS, CDR2 YFSETQ. The V and J ends lost 4 bases and 3 bases, in that order; junction bases with no gene match: 10. This CDR3 has 16 amino acids. The TCR was taken from a man between 18 and 29 years old in good health. Sequencing used naive CD4+ T cells sorted from blood. The sample's subset: CD45RA+ positively selected. The chain employs TRBV5-1 and TRBJ2-3; 8 bases align to TRBD2. CDR3 coding DNA: TGCGCCAGCAGCCGACGAGCGGGGGCGGGGACAGATACGCAGTATTTT. Residues: CASSRRAGAGTDTQYF.